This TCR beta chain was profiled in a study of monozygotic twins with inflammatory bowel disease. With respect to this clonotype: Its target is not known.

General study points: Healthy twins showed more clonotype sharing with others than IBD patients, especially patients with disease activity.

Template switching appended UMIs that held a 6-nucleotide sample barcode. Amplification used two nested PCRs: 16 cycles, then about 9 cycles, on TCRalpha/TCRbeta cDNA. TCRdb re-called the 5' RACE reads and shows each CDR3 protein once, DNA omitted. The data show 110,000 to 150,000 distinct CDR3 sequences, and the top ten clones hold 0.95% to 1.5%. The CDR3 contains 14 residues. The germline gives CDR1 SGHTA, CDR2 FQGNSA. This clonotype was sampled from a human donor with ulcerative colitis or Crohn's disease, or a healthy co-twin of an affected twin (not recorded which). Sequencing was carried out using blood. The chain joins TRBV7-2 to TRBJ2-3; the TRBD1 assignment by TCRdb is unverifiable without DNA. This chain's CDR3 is CASRRSPAADTQYF.